One sample yielded the 5 T cell receptor beta chains listed below, sequenced in a study of T cell responses to AZD1222 COVID-19 vaccine. TCRdb's table, derived via immunoSEQ multiplex PCR, lists solely in-frame clones and lacks some. This sample has tens of thousands of clones, with approximately 83% found just once. The sequencing here drew on peripheral blood, taken 28 days after the second AZD1222 dose. The receptors were sampled from an adult who received the AZD1222 COVID-19 vaccine.

J is TRBJ1-6 and V is TRBV5-1; a possible D gene is TRBD1 (5 bases). Trimming stripped 7 bases from V and 3 bases from J, with 14 bases between. Germline assignment: CDR1 SGHRS and CDR2 YFSETQ. The length of the CDR3 is 15 residues. In DNA form, the CDR3 reads TGCGCCAGCCGGGACGGGGCCGACTATAATTCACCCCTCCACTTT. Translating gives CASRDGADYNSPLHF.

The V gene is TRBV30, the J gene TRBJ1-1; D is undetermined. CDR1 is GTSNPN and CDR2 is SVGIG in the germline V gene (reference sequence). The CDR3 is 11 residues long. Trimming shortened V by 2 bases and J by 6 bases, and 7 bases separated the two germline ends. CDR3 sequence: CAWSTRAEAFF. CDR3 bases: TGTGCCTGGAGTACGAGAGCTGAAGCTTTCTTT.

CDR3 nucleotide sequence: TGTGCCAGCCGGGATCAAGCGGGGGGCCCAGATACGCAGTATTTT. It codes for CASRDQAGGPDTQYF. The V call is TRBV14, the J call TRBJ2-3, with 9 nucleotides matching TRBD2. V was clipped by 8 bases and J by 4 bases; unmatched bases: 10. Germline assignment: CDR1 SGHDN and CDR2 FVKESK. The CDR3 contains 15 residues.

The V and J genes are TRBV11-2 and TRBJ1-1, with unresolved D. Per germline, CDR1 SGHAT and CDR2 FQNNGV. This CDR3 comprises 13 residues. The germline V and J ends were trimmed by 4 bases and 6 bases, with 12 bases remaining between them. CDR3 amino acids: CASSYPGEAEAFF. In nucleotides, the CDR3 is TGTGCCAGCAGCTACCCTGGGGAGGCTGAAGCTTTCTTT.

J is TRBJ1-5 and V is TRBV9; perhaps TRBD1 as D (6 bases). With 3 bases removed from V and 7 bases from J, the gap between germline ends came to 11 bases. CDR1 is SGDLS, CDR2 YYNGEE, per germline. This CDR3 contains 13 residues. The CDR3 DNA reads as TGTGCCAGCAGCGCAGGGGTTCAGCAGCCCCAGCATTTT. It encodes CASSAGVQQPQHF. Combining the CDR3 with reference TRBV9 and TRBJ1-5 gives the whole variable domain DSGVTQTPKHLITATGQRVTLRCSPRSGDLSVYWYQQSLDQGLQFLIQYYNGEERAKGNILERFSAQQFPDLHSELNLSSLELGDSALYFCASSAGVQQPQHFGDGTRLSIL.